This T cell receptor beta chain stems from a study of blood T cell repertoires in COVID-19. Study at large: Both acute and convalescent COVID-19 samples were obtained from the United States, Italy and Spain. T cells, B-cell-depleted T cells, or PBMCs provided the cDNA or gDNA that served as material.

Original data processing: Amplification from reference gene primers served as the basis for estimated nucleated cell counts. Here immunoSEQ multiplex PCR was the method, and the copy in TCRdb shows in-frame clones only, minus some. V and J calls and clone size are as listed in that table; D and trimming were resolved from the DNA. The sample includes about 120,000 clones, roughly 84% of them seen just once. Germline CDR1 reads SNHLY; CDR2 reads FYNNEI. V was shortened by 6 bases and J by 2 bases, with 17 bases between the two germline ends. This CDR3 has 16 amino acids. The sequenced sample was peripheral blood. This receptor was identified in a man aged 35 to 55 with acute or convalescent COVID-19. The gene calls are TRBV2 and TRBJ1-3, with D perhaps TRBD1 (6 bases). CDR3 DNA: TGTGCCAGCAGCGAGGCAGGGGCATTTCCTGGAAACACCATATATTTT. Protein: CASSEAGAFPGNTIYF.